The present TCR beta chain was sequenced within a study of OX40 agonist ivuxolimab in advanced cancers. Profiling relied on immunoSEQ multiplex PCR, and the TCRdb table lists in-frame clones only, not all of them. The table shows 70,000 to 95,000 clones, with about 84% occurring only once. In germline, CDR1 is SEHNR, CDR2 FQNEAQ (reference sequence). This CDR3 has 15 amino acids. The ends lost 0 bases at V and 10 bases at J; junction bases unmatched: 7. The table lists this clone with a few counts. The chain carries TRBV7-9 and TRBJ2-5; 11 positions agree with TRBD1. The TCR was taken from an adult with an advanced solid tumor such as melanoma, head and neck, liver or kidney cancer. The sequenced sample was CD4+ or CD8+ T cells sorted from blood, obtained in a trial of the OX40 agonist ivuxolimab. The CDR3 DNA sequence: TGTGCCAGCAGCTTAGCGCGGGACAGGGGGTCAAGCCAGTACTTC. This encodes CASSLARDRGSSQYF.